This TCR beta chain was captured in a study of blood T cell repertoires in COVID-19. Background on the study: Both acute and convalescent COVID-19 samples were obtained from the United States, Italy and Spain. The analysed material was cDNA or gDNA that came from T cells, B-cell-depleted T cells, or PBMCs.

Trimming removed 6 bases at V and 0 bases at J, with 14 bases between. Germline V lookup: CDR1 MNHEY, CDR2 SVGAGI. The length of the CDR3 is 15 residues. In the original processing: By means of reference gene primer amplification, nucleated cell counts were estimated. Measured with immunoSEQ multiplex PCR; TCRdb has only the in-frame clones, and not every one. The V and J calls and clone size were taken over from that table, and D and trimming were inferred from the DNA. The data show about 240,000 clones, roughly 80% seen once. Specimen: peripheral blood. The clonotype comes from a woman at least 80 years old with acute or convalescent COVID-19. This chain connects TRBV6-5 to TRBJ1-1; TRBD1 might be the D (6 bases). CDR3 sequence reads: CASSRQNRVNTEAFF. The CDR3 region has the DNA TGTGCCAGCAGCCGACAAAACAGGGTGAACACTGAAGCTTTCTTT.